This T cell receptor beta chain came from a study of shared clonotypes between healthy human individuals. Germline assignment: CDR1 LNHDA and CDR2 SQIVND (reference sequence). The CDR3 totals 17 residues. The junction had 9 bases not matched to a gene; V was cut back by 4 bases and J by 0 bases. Sequenced by immunoSEQ multiplex PCR; TCRdb stores in-frame clones only, minus some. The table has some 2,000,000 clones, roughly 95% seen once. The rearrangement uses TRBV19 and TRBJ2-7, with TRBD1 identical over 10 bases. The sequence was collected from a man between 18 and 35 years old in good health. Sequencing used naive CD4+ T cells sorted from blood. Specified subset: CD45RA+ positively selected. The CDR3 spells CASSNSRTGGTSYEQYF. CDR3 DNA: TGTGCCAGTAGTAACTCCAGGACAGGGGGAACCTCCTACGAGCAGTACTTC.